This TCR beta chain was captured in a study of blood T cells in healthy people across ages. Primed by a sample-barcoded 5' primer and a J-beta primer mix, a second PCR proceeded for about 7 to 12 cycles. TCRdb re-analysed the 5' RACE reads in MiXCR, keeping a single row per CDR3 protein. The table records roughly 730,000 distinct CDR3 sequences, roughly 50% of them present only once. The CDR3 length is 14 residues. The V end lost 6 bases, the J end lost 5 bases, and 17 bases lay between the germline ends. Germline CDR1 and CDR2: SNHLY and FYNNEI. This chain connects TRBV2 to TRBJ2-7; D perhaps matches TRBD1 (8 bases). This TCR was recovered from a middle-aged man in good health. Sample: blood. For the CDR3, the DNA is TGTGCCAGCAGATACACAGGGGGGGCTAACGAGCAGTACTTC. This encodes CASRYTGGANEQYF.